Sequencing of this T cell receptor beta chain was carried out in a study of post-analysis software for immune sequencing data (dated by TCRdb to between 2014 and 2016). With respect to the entire study: Disease courses on record covered relapsing-remitting, secondary progressive and progressive-relapsing multiple sclerosis, though some patients had no subtype annotation. The patient repertoires were set against ten to eleven previously published healthy control repertoires from donors whose ages ranged from roughly 6 to 27 years. A subset of samples was prepared in parallel using single-end sample barcoding, then pooled and co-amplified after Illumina adapter ligation.

Broad study findings and their caveats: Normalized Chao1 diversity was significantly lower in multiple sclerosis patients than controls, suggesting substantial peripheral T-cell clonal expansion. Patients showed significantly higher frequencies than controls for roughly five TRBV segments, among them TRBV5-6, TRBV5-1 and TRBV20-1. The control group was slightly older than the multiple sclerosis patient group. Direct clustering with F measure showed strong co-clustering of samples prepared in the same batch, prompting a batch-effect correction.

V and J lose 4 bases and 2 bases, and a span of 10 bases separates them. Reading the germline V gene gives CDR1 MGHDK and CDR2 SYGVNS. From its cysteine to its phenylalanine, the CDR3 spans 14 amino acids. CDR3 DNA is the only sequence kept; it has 42 bases, read in frame from the first base. Library preparation used PCR. The sequencer listed for this sample is Illumina HiSeq 2500. To reduce PCR and sequencing biases, unique molecular identifiers were built into the TCR beta cDNA libraries. Some 500,000 cDNA molecules were obtained per 1 to 10 million input T cells, so each molecule approximated one T cell. The patient libraries were prepared and sequenced using the same protocol as the earlier healthy control dataset. Within a given batch, samples were prepared together, multiplexed and sequenced on the same HiSeq lane. The authors' pipeline ran thus. Raw barcoded reads were processed with MIGEC, discarding single-read molecular identifier groups before consensus assembly and CDR3 extraction. Clonotype tables were post-analysed with VDJtools, normalizing diversity by down-sampling all datasets to the smallest sample size. Repertoire overlap clustering matched CDR3 amino acid but not nucleotide sequences to correct batch-related cross-sample contamination. Starting from the raw public reads, TCRdb applied fastp trimming at Q25, assembled clones with MiXCR and retained in-frame beta chains. Entries are consolidated by CDR3 protein sequence, retaining the most common genes and DNA. Here the V and J calls rest on TCRdb's processing, not on the authors' analysis. In this sample the table shows 820,000 or so distinct CDR3 sequences, approximately 53% of which occur a single time. In total, the top ten clones hold about 4.8% of the sample.

As concerns this clonotype: No antigen is known for it. Base qualities are missing; no much larger clone stands one base away.

To demonstrate the VDJtools post-analysis software, the study profiled TCR beta repertoires from the peripheral blood of about a dozen young patients with multiple sclerosis. The multiple sclerosis patients were children and adolescents ranging in age from roughly 6 to 16 years. Recombination joined TRBV25-1 with TRBJ2-3; the D gene is perhaps TRBD2, from 6 matching bases. This receptor was obtained from a girl under 18 with multiple sclerosis. Sequences were obtained from blood. The DNA is as follows: TGTGCCAGCAGTGTGGGGACTCCCACAGATACGCAGTATTTT. This encodes CASSVGTPTDTQYF.